This T cell receptor beta chain was found in a study of early T cells in non-severe SARS-CoV-2 infection. At the level of the study: RNA in bulk from unsorted whole blood was sequenced, and chains were unpaired.

Germline CDR1 reads LNHDA; CDR2 reads SQIVND (reference sequence). The ends lost 3 bases at V and 3 bases at J; junction bases unmatched: 0. The CDR3 contains 15 residues. The TCR library protocol was used to attach unique molecular identifiers. These identifiers were attached to individual cDNA molecules. Each CDR3 protein gets one entry after TCRdb re-called the 5' RACE reads with MiXCR. The sample yields 69,000 or so distinct CDR3 sequences, over 3.5% seen once. This clonotype was seen only a few times. The clonotype was recovered from an adult who was a healthcare worker with PCR-confirmed SARS-CoV-2 infection or an uninfected control (not recorded which). The donor label of this sample is uncertain. The sequencing here drew on whole blood, taken at baseline. The V gene is TRBV19, the J gene TRBJ2-2, with 11 bases aligning to TRBD1. CDR3 nucleotides: TGTGCCAGTAGTATGGGACAGGGGGACACCGGGGAGCTGTTTTTT. Translating gives CASSMGQGDTGELFF.